Here is one T cell receptor beta chain with its context. The sample originates from a study of technical replicates of blood from several donors. V was clipped by 7 bases and J by 0 bases, with 12 bases between them. The CDR3 spans 14 residues. Germline assignment: CDR1 LNHDA and CDR2 SQIVND (reference sequence). TCRdb's copy holds only in-frame clones and misses some; the assay was immunoSEQ multiplex PCR. The data show some 94,000 clones, roughly 95% seen once. Sequencing was done on a sample of T cells isolated from PBMCs. The source of this sequence is a human donor in good health. The J gene is TRBJ1-1, the V gene TRBV19; D not resolved. CDR3 nucleotide sequence: TGTGCCAGTAAACAGTCCAACATGAACACTGAAGCTTTCTTT. This encodes CASKQSNMNTEAFF.